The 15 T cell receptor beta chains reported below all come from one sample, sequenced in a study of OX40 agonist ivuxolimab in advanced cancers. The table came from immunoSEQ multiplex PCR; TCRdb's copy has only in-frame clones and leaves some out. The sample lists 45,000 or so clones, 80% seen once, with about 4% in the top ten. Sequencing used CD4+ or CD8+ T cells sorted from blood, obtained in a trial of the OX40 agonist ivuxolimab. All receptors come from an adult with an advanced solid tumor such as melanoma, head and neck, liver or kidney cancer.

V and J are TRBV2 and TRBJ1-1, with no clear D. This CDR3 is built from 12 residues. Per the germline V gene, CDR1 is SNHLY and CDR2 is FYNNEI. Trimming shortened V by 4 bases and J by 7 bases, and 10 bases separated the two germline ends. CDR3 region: CASSGGGGEAFF. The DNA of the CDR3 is TGTGCCAGCAGTGGAGGTGGAGGTGAAGCTTTCTTT.

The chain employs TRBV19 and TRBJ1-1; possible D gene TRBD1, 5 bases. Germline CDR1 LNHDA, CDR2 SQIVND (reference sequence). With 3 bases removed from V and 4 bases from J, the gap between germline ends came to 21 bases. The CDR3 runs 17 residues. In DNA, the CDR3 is TGTGCCAGTAGTATTAGCCACCAGGGCGCGAGAGGCACTGAAGCTTTCTTT. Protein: CASSISHQGARGTEAFF.

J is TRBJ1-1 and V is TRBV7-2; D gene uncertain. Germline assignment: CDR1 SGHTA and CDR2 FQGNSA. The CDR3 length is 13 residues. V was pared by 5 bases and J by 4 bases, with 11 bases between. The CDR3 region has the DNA TGTGCCAGCAGCACCCGTAGCGGCACTGAAGCTTTCTTT. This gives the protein CASSTRSGTEAFF.

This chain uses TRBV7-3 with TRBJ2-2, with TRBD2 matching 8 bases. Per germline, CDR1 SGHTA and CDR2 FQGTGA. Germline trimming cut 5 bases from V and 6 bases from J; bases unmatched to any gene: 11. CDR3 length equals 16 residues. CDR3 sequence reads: CASSHAGTSFPGELFF. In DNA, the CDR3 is TGTGCCAGCAGCCATGCCGGGACTAGTTTTCCCGGGGAGCTGTTTTTT. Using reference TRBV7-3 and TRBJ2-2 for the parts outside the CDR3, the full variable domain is GAGVSQTPSNKVTEKGKYVELRCDPISGHTALYWYRQSLGQGPEFLIYFQGTGAADDSGLPNDRFFAVRPEGSVSTLKIQRTERGDSAVYLCASSHAGTSFPGELFFGEGSRLTVL.

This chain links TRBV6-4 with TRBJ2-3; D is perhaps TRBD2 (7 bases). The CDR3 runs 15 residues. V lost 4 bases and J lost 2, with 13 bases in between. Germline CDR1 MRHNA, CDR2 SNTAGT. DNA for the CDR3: TGTGCCAGCAGTGTAAGGGGGGGACCCACAGATACGCAGTATTTT. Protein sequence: CASSVRGGPTDTQYF.

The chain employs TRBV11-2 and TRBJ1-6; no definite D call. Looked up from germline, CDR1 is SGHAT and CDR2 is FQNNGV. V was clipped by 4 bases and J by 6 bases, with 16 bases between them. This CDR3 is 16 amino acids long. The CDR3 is CASSSRVRSGNSPLHF. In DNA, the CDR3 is TGTGCCAGCAGCTCTCGGGTCAGGTCCGGTAATTCACCCCTCCACTTT.

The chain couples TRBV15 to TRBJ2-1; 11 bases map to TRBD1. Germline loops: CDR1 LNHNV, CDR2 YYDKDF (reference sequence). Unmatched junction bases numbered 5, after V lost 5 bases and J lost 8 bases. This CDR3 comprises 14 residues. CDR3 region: CATSADRGRYEQFF. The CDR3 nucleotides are TGTGCCACCAGCGCGGACAGGGGGCGGTATGAGCAGTTCTTC. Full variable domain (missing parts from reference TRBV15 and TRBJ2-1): DAMVIQNPRYQVTQFGKPVTLSCSQTLNHNVMYWYQQKSSQAPKLLFHYYDKDFNNEADTPDNFQSRRPNTSFCFLDIRSPGLGDTAMYLCATSADRGRYEQFFGPGTRLTVL.

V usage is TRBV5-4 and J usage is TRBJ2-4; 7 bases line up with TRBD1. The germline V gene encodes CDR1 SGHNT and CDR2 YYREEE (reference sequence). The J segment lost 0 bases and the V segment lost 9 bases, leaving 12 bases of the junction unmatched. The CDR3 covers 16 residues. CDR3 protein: CATTDYRGEAKNIQYF. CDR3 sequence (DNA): TGTGCCACCACTGACTACAGGGGTGAAGCCAAAAACATTCAGTACTTC.

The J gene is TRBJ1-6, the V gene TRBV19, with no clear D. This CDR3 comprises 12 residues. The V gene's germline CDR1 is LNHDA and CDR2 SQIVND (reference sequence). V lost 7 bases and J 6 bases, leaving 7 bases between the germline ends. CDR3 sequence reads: CASNGINSPLHF. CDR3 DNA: TGTGCCAGTAACGGGATTAATTCACCCCTCCACTTT.

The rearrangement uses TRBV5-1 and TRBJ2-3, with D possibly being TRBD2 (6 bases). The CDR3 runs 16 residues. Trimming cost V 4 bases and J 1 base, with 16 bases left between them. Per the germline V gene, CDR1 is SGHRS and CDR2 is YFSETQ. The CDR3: CASSPRLGGGTDTQYF. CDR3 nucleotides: TGCGCCAGCAGCCCGAGATTGGGGGGAGGCACAGATACGCAGTATTTT.

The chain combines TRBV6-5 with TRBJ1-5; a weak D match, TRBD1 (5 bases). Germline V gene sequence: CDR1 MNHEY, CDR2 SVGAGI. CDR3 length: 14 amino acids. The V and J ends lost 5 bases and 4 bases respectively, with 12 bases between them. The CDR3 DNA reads TGTGCCAGCAGTGGCCGGGACGGGAATCAGCCCCAGCATTTT. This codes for CASSGRDGNQPQHF.

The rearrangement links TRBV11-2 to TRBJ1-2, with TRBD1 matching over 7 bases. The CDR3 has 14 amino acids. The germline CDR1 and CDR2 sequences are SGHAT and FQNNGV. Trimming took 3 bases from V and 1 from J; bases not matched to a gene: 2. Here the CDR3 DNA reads TGTGCCAGCAGCTTCCGGGACAGTAACTATGGCTACACCTTC. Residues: CASSFRDSNYGYTF.

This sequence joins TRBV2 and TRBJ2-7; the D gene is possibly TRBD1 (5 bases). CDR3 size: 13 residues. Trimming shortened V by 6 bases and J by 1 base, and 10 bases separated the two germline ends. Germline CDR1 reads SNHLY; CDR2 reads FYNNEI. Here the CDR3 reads CASRTELSYEQYF. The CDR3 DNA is TGTGCCAGCAGGACAGAATTATCCTACGAGCAGTACTTC. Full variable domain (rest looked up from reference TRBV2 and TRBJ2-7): EPEVTQTPSHQVTQMGQEVILRCVPISNHLYFYWYRQILGQKVEFLVSFYNNEISEKSEIFDDQFSVERPDGSNFTLKIRSTKLEDSAMYFCASRTELSYEQYFGPGTRLTVT.

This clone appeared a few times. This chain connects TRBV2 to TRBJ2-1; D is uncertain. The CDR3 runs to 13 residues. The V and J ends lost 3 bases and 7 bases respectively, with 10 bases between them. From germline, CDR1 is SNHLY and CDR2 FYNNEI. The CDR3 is CASSEDARNEQFF. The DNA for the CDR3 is TGTGCCAGCAGTGAGGACGCTCGGAATGAGCAGTTCTTC.

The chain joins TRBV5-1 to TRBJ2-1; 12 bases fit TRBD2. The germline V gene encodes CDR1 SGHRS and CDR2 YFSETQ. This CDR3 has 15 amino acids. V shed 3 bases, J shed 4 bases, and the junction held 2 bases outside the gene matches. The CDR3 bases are TGCGCCAGCAGCTCGACTAGCGGGGGTTACAATGAGCAGTTCTTC. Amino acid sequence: CASSSTSGGYNEQFF.